The source of this T cell receptor (beta chain) is a study of long-term antiretroviral therapy in people with HIV. The assay, immunoSEQ v3.0, was run at survey level. Sequencing was performed with immunoSEQ multiplex PCR; in TCRdb, only in-frame clones are kept and a portion is missing. There are tens of thousands of clones in the sample; roughly four fifths occur only once, and 5.5% to 6.5% lies in the top ten. V lost 4 bases and J lost 2; bases outside the gene matches: 8. Germline lookup yields CDR1 SQVTM and CDR2 ANQGSEA. This CDR3 has 14 residues. The rearrangement links TRBV29-1 to TRBJ2-7; 7 bases map to TRBD1. The source of this sequence is a man between 18 and 29 years old with HIV. The input for sequencing was unsorted PBMCs, taken 1 year after starting antiretroviral therapy. As DNA, the CDR3 is TGCAGCGTTGGAGGAGACAGGGAACCCTACGAGCAGTACTTC. Translated: CSVGGDREPYEQYF.